This T cell receptor beta chain was sequenced during a study of metastatic and nonmetastatic thyroid tumors. Study context: Across peripheral blood and tumor or nodule tissue samples taken from malignant and benign thyroid patients, the repertoires were compared with one another.

Study-wide results and caveats: TCR beta diversity was reportedly significantly higher in malignant thyroid tumors than benign nodules, in blood and tumor.

With V trimmed by 6 bases and J by 0 bases, 16 bases remained unmatched. CDR3 length: 18 residues. Per germline, CDR1 SGHVS and CDR2 FQNEAQ. Authors' processing steps: A papillary thyroid cancer distant-metastasis classifier was built from CDR3 differences across clinicopathological groups. Via MiXCR, TCRdb re-called the PCR reads. The V and J calls and clone size come from TCRdb's table, not from the authors' own analysis. The table records some 28,000 clones, roughly 17% of them present only once. Prior to thyroid surgery, none of the patients had received any treatment. This clone was seen at least ten times. The antigen is not known.

The chain is built from TRBV7-8 and TRBJ1-1, with 7 bases identical to TRBD1. Source material: blood. The clonotype originates from a female donor with papillary thyroid cancer or a benign thyroid nodule (not recorded which). Some clones in this sample may be carry-over from other donors' samples. The CDR3 protein is CASRLPPAGQRMNTEAFF. In DNA form, the CDR3 reads TGTGCCAGCAGACTACCCCCCGCGGGACAGAGAATGAACACTGAAGCTTTCTTT.